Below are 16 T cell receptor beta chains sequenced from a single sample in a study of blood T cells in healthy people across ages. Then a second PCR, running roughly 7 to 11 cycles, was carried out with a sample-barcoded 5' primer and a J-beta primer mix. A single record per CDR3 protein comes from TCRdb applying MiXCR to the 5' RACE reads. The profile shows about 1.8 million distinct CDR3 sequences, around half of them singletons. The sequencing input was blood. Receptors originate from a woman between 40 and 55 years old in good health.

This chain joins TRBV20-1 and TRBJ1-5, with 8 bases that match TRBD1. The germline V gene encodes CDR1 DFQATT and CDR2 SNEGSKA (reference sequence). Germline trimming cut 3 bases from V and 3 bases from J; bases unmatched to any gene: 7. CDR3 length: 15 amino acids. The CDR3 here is CSAREDRVLNQPQHF. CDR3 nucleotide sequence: TGCAGTGCTAGGGAGGACAGGGTCCTCAATCAGCCCCAGCATTTT.

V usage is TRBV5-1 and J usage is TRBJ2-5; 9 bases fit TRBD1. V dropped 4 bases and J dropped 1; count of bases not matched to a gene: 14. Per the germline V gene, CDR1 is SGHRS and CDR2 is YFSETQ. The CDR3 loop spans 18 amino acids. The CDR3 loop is CASSPGTGRGRIQETQYF. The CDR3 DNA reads TGCGCCAGCAGCCCCGGGACAGGGCGCGGAAGGATCCAAGAGACCCAGTACTTC.

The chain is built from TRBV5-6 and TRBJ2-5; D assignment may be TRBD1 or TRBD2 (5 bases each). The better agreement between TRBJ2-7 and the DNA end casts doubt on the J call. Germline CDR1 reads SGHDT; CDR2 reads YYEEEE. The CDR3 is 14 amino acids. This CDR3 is CASRPGPSANEQYF. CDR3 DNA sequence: TGTGCCAGCAGGCCGGGACCTTCCGCGAACGAGCAGTACTTC.

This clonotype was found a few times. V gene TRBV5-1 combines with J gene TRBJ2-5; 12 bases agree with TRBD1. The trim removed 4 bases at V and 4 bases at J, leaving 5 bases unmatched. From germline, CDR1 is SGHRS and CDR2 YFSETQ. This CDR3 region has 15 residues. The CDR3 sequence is CASSLEGQGAETQYF. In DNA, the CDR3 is TGCGCCAGCAGCCTAGAGGGACAGGGGGCAGAGACCCAGTACTTC. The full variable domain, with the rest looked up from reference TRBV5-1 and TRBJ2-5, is KAGVTQTPRYLIKTRGQQVTLSCSPISGHRSVSWYQQTPGQGLQFLFEYFSETQRNKGNFPGRFSGRQFSNSRSEMNVSTLELGDSALYLCASSLEGQGAETQYFGPGTRLLVL.

CDR3 bases: TGCAGTGCTAGTGGGACTAGTGTCACCGGGGAGCTGTTTTTT. Protein: CSASGTSVTGELFF. J is TRBJ2-2 and V is TRBV20-1, with 8 bases aligning to TRBD2. V was clipped by 3 bases and J by 4 bases; unmatched bases: 4. From germline, CDR1 is DFQATT and CDR2 SNEGSKA (reference sequence). This CDR3 has 14 residues.

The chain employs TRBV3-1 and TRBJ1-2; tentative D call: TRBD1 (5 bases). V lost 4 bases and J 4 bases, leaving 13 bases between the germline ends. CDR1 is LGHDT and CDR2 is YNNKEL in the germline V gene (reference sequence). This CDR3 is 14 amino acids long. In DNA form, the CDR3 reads TGTGCCAGCAGCCCGTCGGGACCCGGCTATGGCTACACCTTC. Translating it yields CASSPSGPGYGYTF.

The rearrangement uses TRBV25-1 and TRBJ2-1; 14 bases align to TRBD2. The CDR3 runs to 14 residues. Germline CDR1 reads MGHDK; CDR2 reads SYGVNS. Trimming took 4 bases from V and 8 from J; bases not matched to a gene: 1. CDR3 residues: CASSGTSGGHEQFF. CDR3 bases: TGTGCCAGCAGTGGGACTAGCGGGGGGCATGAGCAGTTCTTC. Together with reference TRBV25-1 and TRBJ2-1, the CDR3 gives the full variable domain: EADIYQTPRYLVIGTGKKITLECSQTMGHDKMYWYQQDPGMELHLIHYSYGVNSTEKGDLSSESTVSRIRTEHFPLTLESARPSHTSQYLCASSGTSGGHEQFFGPGTRLTVL.

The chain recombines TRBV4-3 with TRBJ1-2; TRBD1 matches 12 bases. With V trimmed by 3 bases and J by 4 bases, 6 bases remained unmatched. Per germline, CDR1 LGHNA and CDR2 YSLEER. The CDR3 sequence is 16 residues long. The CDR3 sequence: CASSQGGTGGGYGYTF. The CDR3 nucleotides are TGCGCCAGCAGCCAGGGGGGGACAGGGGGCGGCTATGGCTACACCTTC.

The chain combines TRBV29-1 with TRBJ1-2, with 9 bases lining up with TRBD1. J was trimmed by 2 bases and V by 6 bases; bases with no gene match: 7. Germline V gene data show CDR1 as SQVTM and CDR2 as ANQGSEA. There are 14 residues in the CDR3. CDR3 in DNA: TGCAGCGTAGACAGGGGGAGTCTCAACTATGGCTACACCTTC. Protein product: CSVDRGSLNYGYTF.

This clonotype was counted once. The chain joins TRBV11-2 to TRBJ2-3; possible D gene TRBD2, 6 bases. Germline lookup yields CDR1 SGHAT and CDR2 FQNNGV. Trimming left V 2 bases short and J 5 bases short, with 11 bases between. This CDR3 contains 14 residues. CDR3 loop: CASSLSLARDTQYF. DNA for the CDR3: TGTGCCAGCAGCTTATCGCTAGCGAGAGATACGCAGTATTTT.

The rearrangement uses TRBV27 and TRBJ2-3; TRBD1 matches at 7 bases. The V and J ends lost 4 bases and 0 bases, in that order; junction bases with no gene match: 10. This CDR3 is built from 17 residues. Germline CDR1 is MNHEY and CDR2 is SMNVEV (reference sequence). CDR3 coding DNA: TGTGCCAGCAGTTCCCTTCGGACAGGTCCTAGCACAGATACGCAGTATTTT. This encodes CASSSLRTGPSTDTQYF.

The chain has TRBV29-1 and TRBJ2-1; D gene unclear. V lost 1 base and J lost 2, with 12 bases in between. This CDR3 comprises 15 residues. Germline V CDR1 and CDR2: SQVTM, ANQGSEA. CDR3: CSVEGVVGAYNEQFF. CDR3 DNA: TGCAGCGTTGAAGGGGTGGTAGGCGCCTACAATGAGCAGTTCTTC.

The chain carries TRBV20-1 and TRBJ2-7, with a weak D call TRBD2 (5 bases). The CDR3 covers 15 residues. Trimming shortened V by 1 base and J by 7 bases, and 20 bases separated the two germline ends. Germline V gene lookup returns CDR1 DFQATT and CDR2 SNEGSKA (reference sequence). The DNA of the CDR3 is TGCAGTGCTAGAGGAACCATATCGGGAAAAGGGGAGCAGTACTTC. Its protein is CSARGTISGKGEQYF.

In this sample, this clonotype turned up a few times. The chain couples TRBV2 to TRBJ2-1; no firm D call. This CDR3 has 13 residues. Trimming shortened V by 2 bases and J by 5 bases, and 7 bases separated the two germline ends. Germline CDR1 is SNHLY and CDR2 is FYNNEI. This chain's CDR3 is CASSERPNNEQFF. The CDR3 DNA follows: TGTGCCAGCAGTGAAAGGCCCAACAATGAGCAGTTCTTC.

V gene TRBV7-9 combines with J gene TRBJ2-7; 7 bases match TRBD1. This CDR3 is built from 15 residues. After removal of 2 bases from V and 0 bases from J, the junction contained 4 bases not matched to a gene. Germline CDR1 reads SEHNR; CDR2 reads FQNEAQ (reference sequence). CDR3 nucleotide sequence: TGTGCCAGCAGCTTAAACAGGGGAAGCTCCTACGAGCAGTACTTC. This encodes CASSLNRGSSYEQYF.

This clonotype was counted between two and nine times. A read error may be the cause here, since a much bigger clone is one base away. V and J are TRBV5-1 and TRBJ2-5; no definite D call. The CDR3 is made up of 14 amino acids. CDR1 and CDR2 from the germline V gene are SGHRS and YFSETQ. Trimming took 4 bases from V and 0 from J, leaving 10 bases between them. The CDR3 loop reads CASSVVGYQETQYF. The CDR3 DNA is TGCGCCAGCAGCGTGGTAGGCTACCAAGAGACCCAGTACTTC.